The 7 T cell receptor beta chains given below trace back to one sample, sequenced in a study of identical twins' blood T cells (dated by TCRdb to 2012 to 2014). The library was produced with 5' RACE. Reads for this sample came from an Illumina Genome Analyzer IIx. TCRdb reworked the public reads: Q25 trimming with fastp, MiXCR clone assembly, productive beta chains retained. Every entry covers one CDR3 protein and lists the most common genes and DNA from its rows. The sample records 300,000 to 400,000 distinct CDR3 sequences, roughly 31% of which are singletons. Around 5.6% of the sample belongs to the ten largest clones. The sequenced material came from PBMCs. The receptors were sampled from a woman aged 18-49 years in good health.

This chain uses TRBV12-3 or TRBV12-4 with TRBJ1-1, with D perhaps TRBD1 (6 bases). The V and J ends lost 9 bases and 4 bases respectively, with 12 bases between them. The CDR3 is 12 residues long. This chain's CDR3 is CASHGGATEAFF. The DNA for the CDR3 is TGTGCCAGTCATGGGGGGGCCACTGAAGCTTTCTTT.

This clonotype has more than one count but fewer than ten. This chain joins TRBV19 and TRBJ1-1; tentative D call: TRBD1 (6 bases). The V gene lost 4 bases and the J gene lost 1 base, with 13 bases spanning the gap. Germline V gene data show CDR1 as LNHDA and CDR2 as SQIVND (reference sequence). This CDR3 comprises 15 residues. DNA for the CDR3: TGTGCCAGTAGTAAAACAGGGAGTTGGAACACTGAAGCTTTCTTT. This translates into CASSKTGSWNTEAFF.

In this sample, this clonotype turned up many times. The V and J genes are TRBV3-1 and TRBJ2-4, with D possibly matching TRBD1 (5 bases). V was pared by 2 bases and J by 8 bases, with 7 bases between. The length of the CDR3 is 12 residues. Germline assignment: CDR1 LGHDT and CDR2 YNNKEL (reference sequence). The CDR3 coding sequence is TGTGCCAGCAGCCAACTAGGGGACATTCAGTACTTC. This sequence encodes CASSQLGDIQYF.

This clonotype was counted only a few times. The chain is built from TRBV29-1 and TRBJ2-3; the D gene is possibly TRBD2 (5 bases). Germline values: CDR1 SQVTM, CDR2 ANQGSEA. Trimming took off 6 bases at V and 6 bases at J, with 13 bases between the two ends. The length of the CDR3 is 12 residues. CDR3 region: CSVRTPSDTQYF. The CDR3 coding sequence is TGCAGCGTCCGGACTCCTTCTGATACGCAGTATTTT.

This clonotype was counted only a few times. The genes are TRBV7-9 and TRBJ1-2; the D is unclear. Trimming left V 4 bases short and J 12 bases short, with 9 bases between. The CDR3 is 10 residues long. Germline V gene data show CDR1 as SEHNR and CDR2 as FQNEAQ (reference sequence). The DNA of the CDR3 is TGTGCCAGCAGCTCGACACCGGACACCTTC. Translating it yields CASSSTPDTF.

Concerning this clonotype: The junction differs from germline at one of its ends, possibly a read error. V is TRBV7-6 and J is TRBJ2-1; D is unresolved. Germline V lookup: CDR1 SGHVS, CDR2 FNYEAQ. The CDR3 is 12 residues long. The CDR3 here is CASSRNYYEQFF. The CDR3 DNA reads as TGTGCCAGCAGTCGTAACTACTATGAGCAGTTCTTC.

There are a few counts of this clonotype. V and J are TRBV28 and TRBJ2-2; D is possibly TRBD2 (6 bases). Germline V gives CDR1 MDHEN, CDR2 SYDVKM. The CDR3 consists of 15 residues. Trimming took off 8 bases at V and 8 bases at J, with 21 bases between the two ends. The CDR3 DNA reads TGTGCCAGCGCGGCGGGACGCCTTGGTTTTGGGGAGCTGTTTTTT. Protein: CASAAGRLGFGELFF.